The 28 T cell receptor beta chains in this list originate from one sample, sequenced in a study of cytomegalovirus exposure and HLA in healthy donors. The PCR was carried out with 60 Vbeta primers and 13 Jbeta primers. Libraries were prepared by immunoSEQ multiplex PCR; TCRdb keeps only in-frame clonotypes and omits some of them. The table includes 150,000 to 170,000 clones, approximately 80% detected once. The sample comprised PBMCs. The receptors originated from a woman aged 35 to 49 in good health and CMV-seropositive.

This chain links TRBV25-1 with TRBJ2-5; tentatively, D is TRBD1 (6 bases). The CDR3 sequence is 14 residues long. Germline V lookup: CDR1 MGHDK, CDR2 SYGVNS. Trimming stripped 6 bases from V and 4 bases from J, with 15 bases between. The CDR3 nucleotides read TGTGCCAGCAGAAGCAGGGGCCTCGGAGAGACCCAGTACTTC. This sequence encodes CASRSRGLGETQYF.

The chain employs TRBV9 and TRBJ2-5, with D possibly being TRBD2 (5 bases). Looked up from germline, CDR1 is SGDLS and CDR2 is YYNGEE. V was trimmed by 0 bases and J by 5 bases, leaving 11 bases between them. The CDR3 loop spans 14 amino acids. CDR3 nucleotide sequence: TGTGCCAGCAGCGTAGGCGGGTTGGAGGAGACCCAGTACTTC. Its translation is CASSVGGLEETQYF.

This clone appeared a few times. The V and J genes are TRBV29-1 and TRBJ1-1; a possible D gene is TRBD1 (5 bases). In germline, CDR1 is SQVTM, CDR2 ANQGSEA. This CDR3 region has 14 residues. V shed 7 bases and J shed 1 base, with 16 bases lying between them. CDR3 DNA: TGCAGCGGAAGCGGGGCCCGTTGGAACACTGAAGCTTTCTTT. Residues: CSGSGARWNTEAFF.

V usage is TRBV27 and J usage is TRBJ1-2, with 8 bases that match TRBD1. Germline values: CDR1 MNHEY, CDR2 SMNVEV (reference sequence). After removal of 0 bases from V and 8 bases from J, the junction contained 5 bases not matched to a gene. The CDR3 contains 14 residues. The CDR3 sequence is CASSLSRTGSGYTF. The CDR3 nucleotides are TGTGCCAGCAGTTTATCACGGACAGGGAGCGGCTACACCTTC.

The sample holds a few counts of this clone. This chain uses TRBV5-1 with TRBJ2-3, with D hard to call. Trimming removed 5 bases at V and 0 bases at J, with 13 bases between. Germline V lookup: CDR1 SGHRS, CDR2 YFSETQ. This CDR3 is built from 15 residues. CDR3 protein: CASSQYSPSTDTQYF. The CDR3 DNA follows: TGCGCCAGCAGTCAGTATAGCCCAAGCACAGATACGCAGTATTTT.

V is TRBV25-1 and J is TRBJ2-1; tentatively, D is TRBD1 (6 bases). Germline CDR1 is MGHDK and CDR2 is SYGVNS. The CDR3 sequence is 15 residues long. Deletions cut 4 bases from V and 4 bases from J, with 14 bases between. The CDR3 nucleotides are TGTGCCAGCAGTGCGGGGACAAGGGGTTACAATGAGCAGTTCTTC. This gives the protein CASSAGTRGYNEQFF.

The V gene is TRBV27, the J gene TRBJ2-6; TRBD1 aligns across 8 bases. The ends lost 4 bases at V and 2 bases at J; junction bases unmatched: 1. This CDR3 comprises 15 residues. The germline V gene has CDR1 MNHEY and CDR2 SMNVEV (reference sequence). The CDR3 loop reads CASSSGGTGANVLTF. The CDR3 DNA is TGTGCCAGCAGTTCAGGGGGCACTGGGGCCAACGTCCTGACTTTC.

V and J are TRBV29-1 and TRBJ2-2, with D unresolved. The CDR3 is made up of 13 amino acids. The germline CDR1 and CDR2 sequences are SQVTM and ANQGSEA. V was pared by 6 bases and J by 4 bases, with 12 bases between. CDR3 residues: CSVPRSGTGELFF. The CDR3 bases are TGCAGCGTCCCTCGGAGTGGCACCGGGGAGCTGTTTTTT.

The chain links TRBV28 to TRBJ2-2; TRBD1 aligns across 7 bases. Trimming cost V 2 bases and J 8 bases; bases outside gene matches: 5. Germline V gene data show CDR1 as MDHEN and CDR2 as SYDVKM. The CDR3 sequence is 14 residues long. The CDR3 bases are TGTGCCAGCAGTTTAGAACAGGGGAGTGGGGAGCTGTTTTTT. Its protein is CASSLEQGSGELFF.

The V and J genes are TRBV6-6 and TRBJ2-1; no reliable D call. Germline V gene lookup returns CDR1 MNHNY and CDR2 SVGAGI (reference sequence). Trimming left V 7 bases short and J 4 bases short, with 11 bases between. The CDR3 loop spans 13 amino acids. The CDR3 loop is CASTQKPYNEQFF. In DNA form, the CDR3 reads TGTGCCAGCACCCAGAAACCTTACAATGAGCAGTTCTTC.

This clone has a handful of counts. The chain links TRBV5-4 to TRBJ2-5; 9 positions agree with TRBD1. The CDR3 has 13 residues. Per the germline V gene, CDR1 is SGHNT and CDR2 is YYREEE (reference sequence). The J segment lost 5 bases and the V segment lost 2 bases, leaving 1 base of the junction unmatched. This chain's CDR3 is CASSFGQGETQYF. CDR3 nucleotides: TGTGCCAGCAGCTTCGGACAGGGGGAGACCCAGTACTTC.

This clone is a singleton in its sample. The genes are TRBV9 and TRBJ1-1; D possibly corresponds to TRBD1 (5 bases). With 3 bases removed from V and 10 bases from J, the gap between germline ends came to 19 bases. The CDR3 has 14 amino acids. Germline V gene lookup returns CDR1 SGDLS and CDR2 YYNGEE. CDR3 sequence: CASSAAISGRVAFF. CDR3 DNA: TGTGCCAGCAGCGCCGCGATCTCAGGGAGGGTAGCTTTCTTT. The variable domain in full, with the rest retrieved from reference TRBV9 and TRBJ1-1, is DSGVTQTPKHLITATGQRVTLRCSPRSGDLSVYWYQQSLDQGLQFLIQYYNGEERAKGNILERFSAQQFPDLHSELNLSSLELGDSALYFCASSAAISGRVAFFGQGTRLTVV.

The chain uses TRBV20-1 and TRBJ2-5, with unresolved D. Trimming took off 7 bases at V and 5 bases at J, with 8 bases between the two ends. The germline V gene has CDR1 DFQATT and CDR2 SNEGSKA (reference sequence). The CDR3 is made up of 10 amino acids. Written as DNA, the CDR3 is TGCAGTGGCTGGCGGGAGACCCAGTACTTC. Translated, it gives CSGWRETQYF.

The DNA of the CDR3 is TGTGCCAGCAGCCCGGACAGGGCTAACACTGAAGCTTTCTTT. Translating it yields CASSPDRANTEAFF. V usage is TRBV7-8 and J usage is TRBJ1-1; 8 positions match TRBD1. This CDR3 has 14 residues. Germline CDR1 SGHVS, CDR2 FQNEAQ. V gave up 5 bases and J gave up 2 bases; unmatched junction bases: 4.

This sequence joins TRBV18 and TRBJ2-5, with 8 bases aligning to TRBD2. Trimming cost V 2 bases and J 2 bases; bases outside gene matches: 4. Germline V lookup: CDR1 KGHSH, CDR2 LQKENI. There are 15 residues in the CDR3. This CDR3 reads CASSPGGGPQETQYF. The CDR3 DNA reads TGTGCCAGCTCACCAGGCGGGGGGCCTCAAGAGACCCAGTACTTC.

The chain combines TRBV6-1 with TRBJ2-1, with 12 bases aligning to TRBD2. The ends lost 11 bases at V and 7 bases at J; junction bases unmatched: 9. Germline lookup yields CDR1 MNHNS and CDR2 SASEGT. The CDR3 has 14 residues. The DNA for the CDR3 is TGTGCCGGTATGACTAGCGGGAGTAGAAATGAGCAGTTCTTC. It codes for CAGMTSGSRNEQFF.

The chain recombines TRBV6-1 with TRBJ2-7; 9 nucleotides align to TRBD1. Germline V CDR1 and CDR2: MNHNS, SASEGT. With 4 bases clipped from V and 3 bases from J, the junction kept 4 bases outside the gene matches. This CDR3 spans 14 amino acids. The CDR3: CASSGGTGFYEQYF. CDR3 bases: TGTGCCAGCAGTGGCGGGACAGGGTTCTACGAGCAGTACTTC.

The rearrangement uses TRBV19 and TRBJ1-5; tentative D call: TRBD1 (6 bases). Germline loops: CDR1 LNHDA, CDR2 SQIVND (reference sequence). The V and J ends lost 0 bases and 5 bases respectively, with 14 bases between them. This CDR3 is built from 16 residues. CDR3 residues: CASSIDVGRGDQPQHF. In DNA form, the CDR3 reads TGTGCCAGTAGTATAGATGTAGGCAGGGGAGATCAGCCCCAGCATTTT. Complete variable domain (other parts from reference TRBV19 and TRBJ1-5): DGGITQSPKYLFRKEGQNVTLSCEQNLNHDAMYWYRQDPGQGLRLIYYSQIVNDFQKGDIAEGYSVSREKKESFPLTVTSAQKNPTAFYLCASSIDVGRGDQPQHFGDGTRLSIL.

The rearrangement uses TRBV5-1 and TRBJ2-2; no clear D gene. The germline V gene encodes CDR1 SGHRS and CDR2 YFSETQ. V lost 4 bases, J lost 7 bases, and 14 bases lay in between. This CDR3 contains 14 residues. The DNA for the CDR3 is TGCGCCAGCAGCCCCCGGGTCGCGAGCGGGGAGCTGTTTTTT. It is translated as CASSPRVASGELFF. Looking up the rest from reference TRBV5-1 and TRBJ2-2 gives the full variable domain: KAGVTQTPRYLIKTRGQQVTLSCSPISGHRSVSWYQQTPGQGLQFLFEYFSETQRNKGNFPGRFSGRQFSNSRSEMNVSTLELGDSALYLCASSPRVASGELFFGEGSRLTVL.

CDR3: CASSSAGLAGPGGSYNEQFF. In DNA, the CDR3 is TGTGCCAGCTCGTCCGCGGGACTAGCGGGGCCGGGGGGCTCCTACAATGAGCAGTTCTTC. This rearrangement joins TRBV18 to TRBJ2-1, with 13 bases aligning to TRBD2. With V trimmed by 6 bases and J by 0 bases, 14 bases remained unmatched. The CDR3 consists of 20 residues. Germline V gene sequence: CDR1 KGHSH, CDR2 LQKENI.

The V call is TRBV14, the J call TRBJ2-5, with TRBD2 matching over 12 bases. V shed 4 bases, J shed 4 bases, and the junction held 10 bases outside the gene matches. The CDR3 is 17 amino acids. Germline V gene data show CDR1 as SGHDN and CDR2 as FVKESK. The CDR3 loop is CASSLRTSGKVGETQYF. The CDR3 bases are TGTGCCAGCAGCCTTCGGACTAGCGGGAAGGTGGGAGAGACCCAGTACTTC.

The rearrangement links TRBV10-1 to TRBJ2-7, with TRBD2 identical over 13 bases. CDR1 and CDR2 from the germline V gene are WNHNN and SYGVQD (reference sequence). CDR3 length: 21 amino acids. The junction had 31 bases not matched to a gene; V was cut back by 7 bases and J by 10 bases. DNA of the CDR3: TGCGCCAGCAATCCGGGACAGGGCCCCGGACTAGCGGGAGAGGGTCTCGAAGAACAGTACTTC. The encoded protein is CASNPGQGPGLAGEGLEEQYF.

This clone was recorded once. V is TRBV27 and J is TRBJ2-3, with a weak D call TRBD2 (5 bases). The CDR3 is 14 amino acids. Germline V CDR1 and CDR2: MNHEY, SMNVEV (reference sequence). V dropped 6 bases and J dropped 1 base, with 11 bases sitting between them. CDR3 protein: CASRRTFGTDTQYF. The CDR3 bases are TGTGCCAGCAGACGGACTTTTGGCACAGATACGCAGTATTTT.

This chain links TRBV5-8 with TRBJ1-5, with 10 bases matching TRBD1. The junction had 12 bases not matched to a gene; V was cut back by 6 bases and J by 0 bases. The CDR3 loop spans 18 amino acids. CDR1 and CDR2 (germline): SGHTS, YDEGEE. DNA of the CDR3: TGTGCCAGCATACCGGGACAGGGGAGCTGGGGTAGCAATCAGCCCCAGCATTTT. This gives the protein CASIPGQGSWGSNQPQHF. Looking up the rest from reference TRBV5-8 and TRBJ1-5 gives the full variable domain: EAGVTQSPTHLIKTRGQQATLRCSPISGHTSVYWYQQALGLGLQFLLWYDEGEERNRGNFPPRFSGRQFPNYSSELNVNALELEDSALYLCASIPGQGSWGSNQPQHFGDGTRLSIL.

This clone was detected only a few times. V is TRBV27 and J is TRBJ2-7; 14 nucleotides align to TRBD2. The ends lost 7 bases at V and 2 bases at J; junction bases unmatched: 16. The CDR3 is 19 residues long. From germline, CDR1 is MNHEY and CDR2 SMNVEV (reference sequence). DNA for the CDR3: TGTGCCAGCACAACTTTCGGGACTAGCGGGAGCGAAAAGACCTACGAGCAGTACTTC. It translates to CASTTFGTSGSEKTYEQYF.

The rearrangement joins TRBV6-5 to TRBJ1-2; no clear D gene. CDR3 size: 13 residues. Germline-derived CDR1 and CDR2 are MNHEY and SVGAGI. Deletions cut 0 bases from V and 5 bases from J, with 7 bases between. CDR3 sequence: CASSYSGEYGYTF. CDR3 nucleotides: TGTGCCAGCAGTTACTCGGGAGAGTATGGCTACACCTTC.

The rearrangement links TRBV27 to TRBJ1-1; 8 positions agree with TRBD1. The CDR3 loop spans 12 amino acids. V lost 6 bases, J lost 8 bases, and 5 bases stayed unmatched. The germline gives CDR1 MNHEY, CDR2 SMNVEV (reference sequence). The CDR3 coding sequence is TGTGCCAGCAGAAAACGACAGGGGGAAGCTTTCTTT. Its protein product is CASRKRQGEAFF.

This sequence joins TRBV5-4 and TRBJ2-5, with 9 nucleotides matching TRBD2. The J call may be wrong; the DNA end is better matched by TRBJ2-7. The CDR3 consists of 15 residues. Germline loops: CDR1 SGHNT, CDR2 YYREEE (reference sequence). CDR3 amino acids: CASSLAGGTSYEQYF. CDR3 coding DNA: TGTGCCAGCAGCTTAGCGGGAGGCACATCCTACGAGCAGTACTTC.